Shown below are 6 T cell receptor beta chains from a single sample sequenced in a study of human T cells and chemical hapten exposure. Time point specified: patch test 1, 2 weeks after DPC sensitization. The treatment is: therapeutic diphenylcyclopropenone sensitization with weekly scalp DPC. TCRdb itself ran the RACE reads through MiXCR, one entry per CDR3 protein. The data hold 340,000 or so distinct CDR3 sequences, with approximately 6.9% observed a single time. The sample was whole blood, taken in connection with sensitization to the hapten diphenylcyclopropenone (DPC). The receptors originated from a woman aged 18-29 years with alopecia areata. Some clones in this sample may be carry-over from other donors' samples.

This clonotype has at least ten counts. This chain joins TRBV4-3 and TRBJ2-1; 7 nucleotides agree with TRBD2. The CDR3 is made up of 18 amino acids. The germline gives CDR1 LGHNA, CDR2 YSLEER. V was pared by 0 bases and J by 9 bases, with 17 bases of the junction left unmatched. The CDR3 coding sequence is TGCGCCAGCAGCCAAGATCCCCCCGTCGTGCGGGGGTGGGGTGAGCAGTTCTTC. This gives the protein CASSQDPPVVRGWGEQFF.

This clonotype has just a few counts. CDR3 in amino acids: CASSRRGGSGEQFF. CDR3 nucleotide sequence: TGTGCCAGCAGTCGGCGGGGGGGCTCAGGAGAGCAGTTCTTC. The chain combines TRBV6-5 with TRBJ2-1; TRBD2 agrees at 9 bases. With V trimmed by 5 bases and J by 10 bases, 9 bases remained unmatched. Per germline, CDR1 MNHEY and CDR2 SVGAGI. The CDR3 extends over 14 amino acids.

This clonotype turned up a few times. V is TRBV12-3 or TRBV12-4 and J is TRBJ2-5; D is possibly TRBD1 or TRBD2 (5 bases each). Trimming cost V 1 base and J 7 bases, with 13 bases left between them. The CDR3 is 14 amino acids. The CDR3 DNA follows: TGTGCCAGCAGTTTAGAGACAACGAGGGGGACCCAGTACTTC. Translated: CASSLETTRGTQYF.

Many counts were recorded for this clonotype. The CDR3 nucleotides read TGTGCCAGCAGTTTTAGCGATTCGCGTCGGGGCTTAGATACGCAGTATTTT. It translates to CASSFSDSRRGLDTQYF. The chain carries TRBV28 and TRBJ2-3; D possibly matches TRBD1 or TRBD2 (5 bases each). The CDR3 runs to 17 residues. Germline V gene sequence: CDR1 MDHEN, CDR2 SYDVKM. Trimming removed 3 bases from V and 5 bases from J, with 21 bases in between.

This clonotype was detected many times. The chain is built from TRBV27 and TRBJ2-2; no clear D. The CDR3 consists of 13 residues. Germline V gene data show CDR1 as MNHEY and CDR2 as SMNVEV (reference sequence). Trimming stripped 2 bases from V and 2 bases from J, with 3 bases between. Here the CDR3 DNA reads TGTGCCAGCAGTTTACTTAACACCGGGGAGCTGTTTTTT. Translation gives CASSLLNTGELFF.

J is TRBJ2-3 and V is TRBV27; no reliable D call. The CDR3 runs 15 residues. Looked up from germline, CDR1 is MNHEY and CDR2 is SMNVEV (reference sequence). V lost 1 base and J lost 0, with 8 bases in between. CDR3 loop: CASSLFGVSTDTQYF. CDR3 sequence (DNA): TGTGCCAGCAGTTTATTCGGCGTTAGCACAGATACGCAGTATTTT.